Listed below are T cell receptor beta chains from one sample, sequenced in a study of shared clonotypes between healthy human individuals. This table comes from immunoSEQ multiplex PCR, and its TCRdb copy is limited to in-frame clones, with some not included. The sample includes a few million clones, around 90% of them seen just once. The specimen sequenced was naive CD4+ T cells from PBMCs. The receptors come from a man between 18 and 29 years old in good health. Some clones in this sample may be carry-over from other donors' samples. Both conserved end residues are part of each CDR3. A D gene is named only where the DNA matches it firmly. The size of a clone is reported for some rows only, either as once, few or many, or as a class for expanded clones.

D gene	J gene	clone size	V gene	CDR3 DNA	CDR3 protein
TRBD1	TRBJ1-3	.	TRBV9	TGTGCCAGCAGCGTAGGCCCAGGGGGCCAGGGGGGAAACACCATATATTTT	CASSVGPGGQGGNTIYF
TRBD2	TRBJ2-5	once	TRBV15	TGTGCCACCAGCGCCGAACTAGCGGGAGGGGCCATGATACAAGAGACCCAGTACTTC	CATSAELAGGAMIQETQYF
.	TRBJ1-2	.	TRBV6-5	TGTGCCAGCAGCAAAATGGGGACACCTGGCTACACCTTC	CASSKMGTPGYTF
TRBD1	TRBJ1-1	few	TRBV25-1	TGTGCCAGCAGTGAATTTCAGGGGGCAGGGACTGAAGCTTTCTTT	CASSEFQGAGTEAFF
.	TRBJ1-4	.	TRBV6-6	TGTGCCAGCAGTTACGAAGGGGAATCTGAAAAACTGTTTTTT	CASSYEGESEKLFF
TRBD1	TRBJ2-7	.	TRBV10-1	TGCGCCAGCAGACGAGACAGGGGTCCCTACGAGCAGTACTTC	CASRRDRGPYEQYF
TRBD1	TRBJ1-5	once	TRBV4-1	TGCGCCAGCAGCGGGAACAGGGGTAAGGATCAGCCCCAGCATTTT	CASSGNRGKDQPQHF
.	TRBJ2-3	.	TRBV5-4	TGTGCCAGCAGCTTGGTGAAGTACACAGATACGCAGTATTTT	CASSLVKYTDTQYF
TRBD1	TRBJ1-1	few	TRBV18	TGTGCCAGCTCACCACAACTGACAGGGATGAACACTGAAGCTTTCTTT	CASSPQLTGMNTEAFF
TRBD1	TRBJ1-3	.	TRBV5-1	TGCGCCAGCAGCTTGGCCAGGGGGCCTGGCTCTGGAAACACCATATATTTT	CASSLARGPGSGNTIYF
.	TRBJ2-1	.	TRBV6-5	TGTGCCAGCAGCCCTAGCGCGGGAAGTCACAATGAGCAGTTCTTC	CASSPSAGSHNEQFF
.	TRBJ1-5	.	TRBV27	TGTGCCAGCAGTTTCACGACCGTTAGCAATCAGCCCCAGCATTTT	CASSFTTVSNQPQHF
.	TRBJ2-1	.	TRBV9	TGTGCCAGCAGCGTAGCGGGACCTAGCTCCTACAATGAGCAGTTCTTC	CASSVAGPSSYNEQFF
.	TRBJ1-5	.	TRBV6-1	TGTGCCAGCAGGACAGTCAATCAGCCCCAGCATTTT	CASRTVNQPQHF
.	TRBJ2-3	.	TRBV29-1	TGCAGCGTGGACAAGGAAAGCCGCACAGATACGCAGTATTTT	CSVDKESRTDTQYF
.	TRBJ2-1	.	TRBV30	TGTGCCTGGGGGGGGTACAATGAGCAGTTCTTC	CAWGGYNEQFF
TRBD2	TRBJ2-7	.	TRBV2	TGTGCCAGCAGTGAACCGAGCGGGAGGGCCGGGGAGCAGTACTTC	CASSEPSGRAGEQYF
.	TRBJ1-1	.	TRBV9	TGTGCCAGCAGCGTAGTCAGTAGCAACACTGAAGCTTTCTTT	CASSVVSSNTEAFF
.	TRBJ1-1	.	TRBV6-1	TGTGCCAGCAGTGGTAGGACAGTGCTGAACACTGAAGCTTTCTTT	CASSGRTVLNTEAFF
TRBD1	TRBJ2-7	once	TRBV29-1	TGCAGCGCACAGGGGGAGCGAAGCTACGAGCAGTACTTC	CSAQGERSYEQYF
TRBD2	TRBJ2-1	.	TRBV10-1	TGCGCCAGCAGTGAGTCGCCCTTCGGAGCGGGAGTTCTCAATGAGCAGTTCTTC	CASSESPFGAGVLNEQFF
TRBD1	TRBJ1-2	.	TRBV5-4	TGTGCCAGCAGTTCCGCAGGGGGGACAGGGAATAATGCTGGTACCTTC	CASSSAGGTGNNAGTF
.	TRBJ1-1	.	TRBV5-6	TGTGCCAGCAGCTTCCGGGTCAACACTGAAGCTTTCTTT	CASSFRVNTEAFF
.	TRBJ1-5	.	TRBV4-1	TGCGCCAGCAGCCCCAATACGGGCCAGGGTAGCAATCAGCCCCAGCATTTT	CASSPNTGQGSNQPQHF
TRBD1	TRBJ1-2	once	TRBV28	TGTGCCAGCAGTTTGGAGGGGGCGGTCTATGGCTACACCTTC	CASSLEGAVYGYTF
.	TRBJ1-4	few	TRBV29-1	TGCAGCGTTGCCGGGGCTAATGAAAAACTGTTTTTT	CSVAGANEKLFF
.	TRBJ2-3	.	TRBV5-1	TGCGCCAGCACCTTGGACGATTGGAGTACAGATACGCAGTATTTT	CASTLDDWSTDTQYF
.	TRBJ2-7	.	TRBV27	TGTGCCACCAGAACGGGGGACACTCCCTACGAGCAGTACTTC	CATRTGDTPYEQYF
.	TRBJ2-6	.	TRBV5-1	TGCGCCAGCAGTGAGGCCTCTGGGGCCAACGTCCTGACTTTC	CASSEASGANVLTF
.	TRBJ1-1	once	TRBV5-5	TGTGCCAGCAGCTCGCTGCCGTTGAACACTGAAGCTTTCTTT	CASSSLPLNTEAFF
.	TRBJ1-1	.	TRBV20-1	TGCAGTGCTCTCGAAAACACTGAAGCTTTCTTT	CSALENTEAFF
.	TRBJ1-2	.	TRBV5-6	TGTGCCAGCCGGCAGGGTTATGGCTACACCTTC	CASRQGYGYTF
.	TRBJ1-5	.	TRBV28	TGTGCCAGCAGCCTATGGGAGAGCAATCAGCCCCAGCATTTT	CASSLWESNQPQHF
.	TRBJ2-2	.	TRBV7-6	TGTGCCAGCAGCTTAGGAGCGGGGGAGCTGTTTTTT	CASSLGAGELFF
TRBD2	TRBJ2-1	.	TRBV19	TGTGCCACGGGACTAGCGGGTGGATGGTTCTTC	CATGLAGGWFF
.	TRBJ2-3	.	TRBV29-1	TGCAGCACCGGGACCCTCCCAGATACGCAGTATTTT	CSTGTLPDTQYF
TRBD2	TRBJ2-1	.	TRBV5-1	TGCGCCAGCAGTCGCGAGGGACTAGCATTTAAATACTACAATGAGCAGTTCTTC	CASSREGLAFKYYNEQFF
.	TRBJ2-7	.	TRBV6-5	TGTGCCAGCAGTTACGGGATGTGGGGAACCTACGAGCAGTACTTC	CASSYGMWGTYEQYF
TRBD1	TRBJ2-2	.	TRBV11-3	TGTGCCAGCAGCTACCGACAGGGCACCGGGGAGCTGTTTTTT	CASSYRQGTGELFF
.	TRBJ1-5	.	TRBV27	TGTGCCAGCAGTTTCGGGGGAGTACAGCCCCAGCATTTT	CASSFGGVQPQHF
.	TRBJ1-1	.	TRBV28	TGTGCCAGCAGAAACAGGGTGACTGAAGCTTTCTTT	CASRNRVTEAFF
.	TRBJ2-5	.	TRBV7-8	TGTGCCAGCAGCTTAAATCGGGGATTCCAAGAGACCCAGTACTTC	CASSLNRGFQETQYF
TRBD1	TRBJ2-7	.	TRBV5-6	TGTGCCAGCAGCCTTGGCTACAGGGGGTCCTCCTACGAGCAGTACTTC	CASSLGYRGSSYEQYF
TRBD2	TRBJ2-7	.	TRBV25-1	TGTGCCAGCAGTGAATCCCCTAGCGGGAGTAATGAGCAGTACTTC	CASSESPSGSNEQYF
TRBD2	TRBJ2-7	.	TRBV27	TGTGCCAGCAGTCCACTCCGACTCGGGGGGATTTACGAGCAGTACTTC	CASSPLRLGGIYEQYF